This TCR beta chain is drawn from a study of blood T cell repertoires in COVID-19. Overall study: The samples span acute and convalescent COVID-19 from the United States, Italy and Spain.

From germline, CDR1 is ENHRY and CDR2 SYGVKD. This CDR3 is 15 amino acids long. V dropped 0 bases and J dropped 7; count of bases not matched to a gene: 6. The authors' processing: Reference gene primer amplification gave estimated nucleated cell counts. Assay: immunoSEQ multiplex PCR; the TCRdb copy retains only in-frame clones and omits some. For V, J and clone size, that table is used; D and trimming come from the DNA. Of around 400,000 clones listed, around nine tenths are singletons. This chain connects TRBV10-3 to TRBJ2-7, with 10 bases fitting TRBD1. The source material was PBMCs or T cells enriched from blood (not recorded which). The clonotype originates from a young woman who had been exposed to COVID-19. As DNA, the CDR3 is TGTGCCATCAGTGAGTCTAGACAGGGGGCTAATGAGCAGTACTTC. Its protein is CAISESRQGANEQYF.